These T cell receptor beta chains were read from a single sample in a study of cytomegalovirus exposure and HLA in healthy donors. Produced via immunoSEQ multiplex PCR; TCRdb's table is partial and in-frame only. The repertoire includes roughly 150,000 clones, about 75% of them detected once, and around 11% sits in the top ten. Sequenced input: PBMCs. The source of these receptors is a man between 18 and 29 years old in good health and CMV-seropositive. CDR3s include the opening cysteine and the closing phenylalanine or tryptophan. D genes are given only for firm matches. Part of the rows lack a size; the others show once, few, many or a class for expanded clones.

>TRBV6-1|TRBJ2-5|-|-
CASSPRQVQETQYF
TGTGCCAGCAGTCCCCGACAAGTCCAAGAGACCCAGTACTTC
>TRBV6-1|TRBJ1-2|-|-
CASSAVGGYGYTF
TGTGCCAGCAGTGCTGTGGGGGGCTATGGCTACACCTTC
>TRBV5-4|TRBJ2-7|TRBD2|-
CASSPRGEATYEQYF
TGTGCCAGCAGCCCGCGGGGGGAAGCGACCTACGAGCAGTACTTC
>TRBV28|TRBJ2-7|-|-
CASSSFGGAGYEQYF
TGTGCCAGCAGCTCCTTCGGAGGGGCCGGGTACGAGCAGTACTTC
>TRBV11-2|TRBJ2-4|TRBD2|-
CASSHWGGSQDIQYF
TGTGCCAGCAGCCACTGGGGCGGGAGTCAAGACATTCAGTACTTC
>TRBV7-8|TRBJ2-5|TRBD2|-
CASSALAGGVLETQYF
TGTGCCAGCAGCGCGCTAGCGGGAGGAGTATTGGAGACCCAGTACTTC
>TRBV9|TRBJ2-2|-|-
CASSVPGNPGELFF
TGTGCCAGCAGCGTTCCGGGGAACCCCGGGGAGCTGTTTTTT
>TRBV28|TRBJ2-7|-|-
CASLLGPAQASEQYF
TGTGCCAGCCTCCTCGGCCCGGCCCAGGCGAGCGAGCAGTACTTC
>TRBV6-1|TRBJ2-7|-|-
CASSDGQRLSYEQYF
TGTGCCAGCAGTGACGGCCAGCGATTATCCTACGAGCAGTACTTC
>TRBV25-1|TRBJ2-4|-|-
CASSAYSKNIQYF
TGTGCCAGCAGTGCTTACTCCAAAAACATTCAGTACTTC
>TRBV7-9|TRBJ2-7|-|-
CASSFMAESSYEQYF
TGTGCCAGCAGCTTTATGGCGGAGAGCTCCTACGAGCAGTACTTC
>TRBV19|TRBJ1-1|-|-
CASSMLRFDTEAFF
TGTGCCAGTAGTATGTTGCGGTTCGACACTGAAGCTTTCTTT
>TRBV28|TRBJ2-7|TRBD1|-
CASTIGGQGPREQYF
TGTGCCAGCACCATAGGGGGACAGGGACCTAGGGAGCAGTACTTC
>TRBV28|TRBJ2-2|-|once
CASSLPSRTGELFF
TGTGCCAGCAGTTTACCATCGCGCACCGGGGAGCTGTTTTTT
>TRBV6-5|TRBJ2-1|-|-
CASSLVRRYNEQFF
TGTGCCAGCAGTTTAGTGAGGAGGTACAATGAGCAGTTCTTC
>TRBV7-9|TRBJ1-4|-|-
CASSYSGGSEKLFF
TGTGCCAGCAGCTACTCCGGCGGGAGCGAAAAACTGTTTTTT
>TRBV7-9|TRBJ2-7|TRBD2|-
CASSSPGGKNEQYF
TGTGCCAGCAGCTCCCCCGGGGGGAAAAACGAGCAGTACTTC
>TRBV9|TRBJ2-7|-|-
CASSPLQDYEQYF
TGTGCCAGCAGCCCCCTCCAGGATTACGAGCAGTACTTC
>TRBV27|TRBJ2-1|-|-
CASSLAPLPGSSNRNEQFF
TGTGCCAGCAGTTTAGCGCCCCTCCCCGGGTCTAGCAATAGAAATGAGCAGTTCTTC
>TRBV5-4|TRBJ2-5|TRBD2|-
CASSPGLGETQYF
TGTGCCAGCAGCCCCGGACTAGGGGAGACCCAGTACTTC